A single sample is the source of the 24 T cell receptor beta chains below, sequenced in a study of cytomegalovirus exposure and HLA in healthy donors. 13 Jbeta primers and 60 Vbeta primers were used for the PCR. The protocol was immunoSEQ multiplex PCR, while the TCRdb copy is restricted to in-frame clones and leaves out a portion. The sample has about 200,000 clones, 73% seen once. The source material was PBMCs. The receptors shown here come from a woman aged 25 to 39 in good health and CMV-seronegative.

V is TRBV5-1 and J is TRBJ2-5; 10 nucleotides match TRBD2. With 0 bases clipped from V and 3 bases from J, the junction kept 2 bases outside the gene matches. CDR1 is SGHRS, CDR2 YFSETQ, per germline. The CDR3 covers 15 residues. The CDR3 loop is CASSLGAGGEETQYF. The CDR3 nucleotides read TGCGCCAGCAGCTTGGGAGCGGGGGGGGAAGAGACCCAGTACTTC.

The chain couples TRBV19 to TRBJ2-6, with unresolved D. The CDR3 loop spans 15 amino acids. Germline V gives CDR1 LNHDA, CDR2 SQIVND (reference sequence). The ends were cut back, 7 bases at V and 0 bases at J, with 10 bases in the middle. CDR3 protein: CASKSWSSGANVLTF. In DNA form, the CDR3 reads TGTGCCAGTAAGTCGTGGAGCTCTGGGGCCAACGTCCTGACTTTC. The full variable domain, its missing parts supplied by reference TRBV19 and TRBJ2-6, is DGGITQSPKYLFRKEGQNVTLSCEQNLNHDAMYWYRQDPGQGLRLIYYSQIVNDFQKGDIAEGYSVSREKKESFPLTVTSAQKNPTAFYLCASKSWSSGANVLTFGAGSRLTVL.

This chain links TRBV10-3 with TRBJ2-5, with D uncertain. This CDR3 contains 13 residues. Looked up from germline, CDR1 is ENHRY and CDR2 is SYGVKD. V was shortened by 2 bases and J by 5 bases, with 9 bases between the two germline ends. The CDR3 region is CAISEGSWETQYF. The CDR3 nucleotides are TGTGCCATCAGTGAGGGCTCTTGGGAGACCCAGTACTTC.

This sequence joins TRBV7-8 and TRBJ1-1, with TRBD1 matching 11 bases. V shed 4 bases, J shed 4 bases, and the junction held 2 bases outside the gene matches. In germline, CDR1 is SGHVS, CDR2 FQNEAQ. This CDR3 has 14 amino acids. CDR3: CASSSGQGATEAFF. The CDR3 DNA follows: TGTGCCAGCAGCTCTGGACAGGGGGCCACTGAAGCTTTCTTT. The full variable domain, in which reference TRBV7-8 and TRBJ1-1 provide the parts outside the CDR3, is GAGVSQSPRYKVAKRGQDVALRCDPISGHVSLFWYQQALGQGPEFLTYFQNEAQLDKSGLPSDRFFAERPEGSVSTLKIQRTQQEDSAVYLCASSSGQGATEAFFGQGTRLTVV.

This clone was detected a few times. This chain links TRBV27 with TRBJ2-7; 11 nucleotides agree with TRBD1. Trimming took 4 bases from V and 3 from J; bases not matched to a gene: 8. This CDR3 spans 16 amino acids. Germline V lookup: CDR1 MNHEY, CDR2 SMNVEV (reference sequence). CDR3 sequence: CASSYLRTGGNYEQYF. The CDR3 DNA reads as TGTGCCAGCAGTTACCTGAGGACAGGGGGCAACTACGAGCAGTACTTC.

CDR3 sequence reads: CASNVAGVGSTGELFF. The CDR3 DNA reads TGCGCCAGCAATGTGGCGGGAGTGGGGTCCACCGGGGAGCTGTTTTTT. The chain couples TRBV5-1 to TRBJ2-2, with 7 positions matching TRBD2. CDR3 size: 16 residues. The V gene's germline CDR1 is SGHRS and CDR2 YFSETQ. Trimming removed 6 bases from V and 4 bases from J; junction bases left unmatched: 12.

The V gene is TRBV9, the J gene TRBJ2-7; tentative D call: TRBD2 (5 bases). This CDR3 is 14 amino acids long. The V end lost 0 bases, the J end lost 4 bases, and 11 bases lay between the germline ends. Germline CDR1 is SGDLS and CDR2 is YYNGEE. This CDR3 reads CASSVDQTMYEQYF. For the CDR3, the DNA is TGTGCCAGCAGCGTAGATCAGACTATGTACGAGCAGTACTTC.

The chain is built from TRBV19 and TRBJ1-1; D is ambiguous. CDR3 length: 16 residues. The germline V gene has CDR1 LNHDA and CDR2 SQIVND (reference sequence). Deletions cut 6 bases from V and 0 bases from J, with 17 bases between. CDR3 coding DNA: TGTGCCAGTAGATGGGCCACGGAAGCCATGAACACTGAAGCTTTCTTT. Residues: CASRWATEAMNTEAFF.

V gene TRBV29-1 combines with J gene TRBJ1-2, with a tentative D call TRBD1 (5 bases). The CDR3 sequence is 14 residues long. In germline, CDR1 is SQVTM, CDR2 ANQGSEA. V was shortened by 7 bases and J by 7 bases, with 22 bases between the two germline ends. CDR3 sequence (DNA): TGCAGCGCTGACCCCTCTCCCGGGGGTGGTGGCTACACCTTC. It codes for CSADPSPGGGGYTF.

CDR3 protein: CASSHQGLGEKLFF. DNA of the CDR3: TGTGCCAGCAGCCACCAGGGCCTTGGGGAAAAACTGTTTTTT. This sequence joins TRBV14 and TRBJ1-4; a weak D match, TRBD1 (5 bases). Deletions cut 3 bases from V and 8 bases from J, with 13 bases between. Germline V gene data show CDR1 as SGHDN and CDR2 as FVKESK. CDR3 length: 14 amino acids. The whole variable domain, remainder taken from reference TRBV14 and TRBJ1-4, is EAGVTQFPSHSVIEKGQTVTLRCDPISGHDNLYWYRRVMGKEIKFLLHFVKESKQDESGMPNNRFLAERTGGTYSTLKVQPAELEDSGVYFCASSHQGLGEKLFFGSGTQLSVL.

The CDR3 coding sequence is TGTGCCAGCAGCGCCCACCTAGGTTCCTATGAGCAGTTCTTC. Translation: CASSAHLGSYEQFF. The rearrangement links TRBV9 to TRBJ2-1; D uncertain. The CDR3 length is 14 residues. Germline V CDR1 and CDR2: SGDLS, YYNGEE. V was pared by 3 bases and J by 8 bases, with 15 bases between.

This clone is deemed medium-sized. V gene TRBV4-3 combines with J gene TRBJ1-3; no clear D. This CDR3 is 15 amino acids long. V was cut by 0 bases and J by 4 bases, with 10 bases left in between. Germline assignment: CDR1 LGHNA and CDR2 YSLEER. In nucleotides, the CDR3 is TGCGCCAGCAGCCAAGACGTCGGGATCGGAAACACCATATATTTT. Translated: CASSQDVGIGNTIYF.

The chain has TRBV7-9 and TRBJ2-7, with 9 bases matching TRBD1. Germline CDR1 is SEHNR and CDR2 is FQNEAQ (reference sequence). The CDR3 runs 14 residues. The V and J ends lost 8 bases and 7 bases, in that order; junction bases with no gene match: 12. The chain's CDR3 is CASEGTGRSREQYF. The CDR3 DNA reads TGTGCCAGCGAGGGGACAGGGAGGTCGAGAGAGCAGTACTTC.

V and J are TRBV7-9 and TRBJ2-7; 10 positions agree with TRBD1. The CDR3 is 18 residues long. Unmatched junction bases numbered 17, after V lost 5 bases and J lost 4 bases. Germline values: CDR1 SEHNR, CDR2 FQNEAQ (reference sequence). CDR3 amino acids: CASSVNRKPGQGLYEQYF. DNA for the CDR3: TGTGCCAGCAGCGTAAACCGGAAGCCGGGACAGGGGCTGTACGAGCAGTACTTC.

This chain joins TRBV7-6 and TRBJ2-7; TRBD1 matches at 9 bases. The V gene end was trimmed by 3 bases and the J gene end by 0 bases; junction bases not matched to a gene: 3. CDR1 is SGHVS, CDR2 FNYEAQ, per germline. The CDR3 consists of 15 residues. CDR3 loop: CASSFGQGNSYEQYF. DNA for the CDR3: TGTGCCAGCAGCTTTGGACAGGGGAACTCCTACGAGCAGTACTTC.

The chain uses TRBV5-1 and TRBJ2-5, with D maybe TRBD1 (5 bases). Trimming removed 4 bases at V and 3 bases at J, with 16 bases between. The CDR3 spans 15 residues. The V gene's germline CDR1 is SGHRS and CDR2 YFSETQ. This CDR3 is CASSQGDTHKETQYF. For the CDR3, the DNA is TGCGCCAGCAGCCAGGGCGATACTCACAAAGAGACCCAGTACTTC.

The CDR3 spells CASRTGGVEAFF. The CDR3 region has the DNA TGTGCCAGTAGAACAGGCGGGGTTGAAGCTTTCTTT. The chain carries TRBV19 and TRBJ1-1, with TRBD1 as a possible D gene (5 bases). V lost 6 bases, J lost 7 bases, and 12 bases lay in between. CDR3 length equals 12 residues. Germline CDR1 LNHDA, CDR2 SQIVND (reference sequence).

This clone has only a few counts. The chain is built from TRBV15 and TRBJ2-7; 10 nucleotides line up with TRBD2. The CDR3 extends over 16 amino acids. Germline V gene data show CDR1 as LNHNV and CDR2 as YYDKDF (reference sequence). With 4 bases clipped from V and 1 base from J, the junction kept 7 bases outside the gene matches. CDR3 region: CATSTPSGSGSYEQYF. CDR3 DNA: TGTGCCACCAGCACCCCTAGCGGGAGTGGGTCCTACGAGCAGTACTTC.

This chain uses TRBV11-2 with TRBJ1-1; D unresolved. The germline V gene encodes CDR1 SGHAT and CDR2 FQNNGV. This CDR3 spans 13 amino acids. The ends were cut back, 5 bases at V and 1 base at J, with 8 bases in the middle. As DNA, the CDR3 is TGTGCCAGCAGCCTCCTCAGGAACACTGAAGCTTTCTTT. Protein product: CASSLLRNTEAFF.

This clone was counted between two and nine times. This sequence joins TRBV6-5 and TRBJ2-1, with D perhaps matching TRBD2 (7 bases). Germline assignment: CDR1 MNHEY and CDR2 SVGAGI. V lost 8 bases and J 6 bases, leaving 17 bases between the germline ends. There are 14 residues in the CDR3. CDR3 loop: CASGYGGPTNEQFF. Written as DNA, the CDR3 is TGTGCCAGCGGGTACGGGGGGCCGACCAATGAGCAGTTCTTC.

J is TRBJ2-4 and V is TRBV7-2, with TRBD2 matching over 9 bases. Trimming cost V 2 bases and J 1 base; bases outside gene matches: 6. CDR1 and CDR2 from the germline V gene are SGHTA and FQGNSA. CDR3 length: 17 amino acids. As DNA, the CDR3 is TGTGCCAGCAGCTTATCCGGGACTAGCTCCGCCAAAAACATTCAGTACTTC. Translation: CASSLSGTSSAKNIQYF.

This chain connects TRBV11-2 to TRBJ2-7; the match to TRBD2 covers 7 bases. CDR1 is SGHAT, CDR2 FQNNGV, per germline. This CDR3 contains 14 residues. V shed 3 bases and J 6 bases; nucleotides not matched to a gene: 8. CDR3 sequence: CASSFVRLAGEQYF. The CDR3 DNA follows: TGTGCCAGCAGCTTCGTACGACTAGCAGGCGAGCAGTACTTC. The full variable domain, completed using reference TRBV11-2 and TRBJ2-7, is EAGVAQSPRYKIIEKRQSVAFWCNPISGHATLYWYQQILGQGPKLLIQFQNNGVVDDSQLPKDRFSAERLKGVDSTLKIQPAKLEDSAVYLCASSFVRLAGEQYFGPGTRLTVT.

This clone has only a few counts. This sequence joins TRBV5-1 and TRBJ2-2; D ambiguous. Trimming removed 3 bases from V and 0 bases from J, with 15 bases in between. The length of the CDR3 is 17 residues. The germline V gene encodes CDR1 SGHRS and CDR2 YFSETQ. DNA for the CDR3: TGCGCCAGCAGCTCGGGTTTCGATATAGCGAACACCGGGGAGCTGTTTTTT. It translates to CASSSGFDIANTGELFF. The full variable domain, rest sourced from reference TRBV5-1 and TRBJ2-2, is KAGVTQTPRYLIKTRGQQVTLSCSPISGHRSVSWYQQTPGQGLQFLFEYFSETQRNKGNFPGRFSGRQFSNSRSEMNVSTLELGDSALYLCASSSGFDIANTGELFFGEGSRLTVL.

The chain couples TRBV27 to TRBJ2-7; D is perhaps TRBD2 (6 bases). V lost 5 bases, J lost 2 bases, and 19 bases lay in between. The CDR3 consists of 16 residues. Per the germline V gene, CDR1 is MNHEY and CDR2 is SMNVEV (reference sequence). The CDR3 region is CASSLPSDYHTYEQYF. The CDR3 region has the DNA TGTGCCAGCAGTCTCCCCTCGGACTATCACACCTACGAGCAGTACTTC.